This T cell receptor (beta chain) was sequenced in a study of spatial heterogeneity in lung cancer. Study context: An average of more than ten raw reads was observed per unique TCR and UMI combination. Study-level findings and limits: Ubiquitous expanded tumor TCRs were seen in blood more at resection than at follow-up.

The germline V gene encodes CDR1 MNHNY and CDR2 SVGAGI (reference sequence). The CDR3 runs to 16 residues. V was cut by 0 bases and J by 3 bases, with 12 bases left in between. Time point indicated: sample taken at primary tumor resection. No cells were sorted before sequencing. The whole RNA sequenced was extracted from tumor, nontumor lung or frozen PBMC. The donor group consisted of over 55 patients who had untreated, early-stage non-small cell lung cancer. TCRdb recomputed calls from the 5' RACE reads with MiXCR, one row per CDR3 protein. The sample yields more than 9,500 distinct CDR3 sequences, approximately 17% seen once. This clonotype occurred many times. The target antigen is unknown.

The V call is TRBV6-6, the J call TRBJ2-1; D uncertain. This sequence was found in a male donor with early-stage non-small cell lung cancer. The sequences come from PBMCs, collected at surgery. The CDR3 here is CASSYSTGYGYNEQFF. CDR3 sequence (DNA): TGTGCCAGCAGTTACTCGACCGGGTACGGCTACAATGAGCAGTTCTTC.